This TCR beta chain stems from a study of CD8+ T cells in alopecia areata. RNA was isolated and reverse transcribed to cDNA, the sequencing template. This table comes from immunoSEQ multiplex PCR, and its TCRdb copy is limited to in-frame clones, with some not included. Of around 200,000 clones listed, about 53% are singletons. The CDR3 consists of 12 residues. V was shortened by 2 bases and J by 2 bases, with 7 bases between the two germline ends. Germline V gene data show CDR1 as SQVTM and CDR2 as ANQGSEA. Treatment specified: oral pan-JAK inhibitor, 5-10 mg twice daily. Turning to this clone: Additional DNA sequences in this sample encode the identical CDR3.

This sequence joins TRBV29-1 and TRBJ2-7; D possibly corresponds to TRBD1 (6 bases). Sequencing used CD8+ T cells sorted from blood, obtained at week 24, from a patient treated with tofacitinib. This receptor was identified in a human donor with alopecia areata. CDR3: CSVETGTYEQYF. CDR3 sequence (DNA): TGCAGCGTTGAAACAGGGACCTACGAGCAGTACTTC.